These T cell receptor beta chains were read from a single sample in a study of OX40 agonist ivuxolimab in advanced cancers. Assay: immunoSEQ multiplex PCR; the TCRdb copy retains only in-frame clones and omits some. The sample has roughly 75,000 clones; about nine tenths are singletons. Sequencing used CD4+ or CD8+ T cells sorted from blood, obtained in a trial of the OX40 agonist ivuxolimab. The receptors were gathered from an adult with an advanced solid tumor such as melanoma, head and neck, liver or kidney cancer. Both conserved end residues are part of each CDR3. A D gene is named only where the DNA matches it firmly. Only some rows state a clone size, as once, few, many or a class for expanded clones.

j_gene	v_gene	len	d_gene	abundance	CDR3aa	CDR3nt
TRBJ1-5	TRBV6-1	15	TRBD1	NA	CASSEVQGAFQPQHF	TGTGCCAGCAGTGAAGTACAGGGGGCGTTTCAGCCCCAGCATTTT
TRBJ1-2	TRBV5-5	15	NA	NA	CASSLVGAGSYGYTF	TGTGCCAGCAGCTTGGTTGGGGCAGGGAGCTATGGCTACACCTTC
TRBJ2-2	TRBV11-3	16	TRBD2	NA	CASSTAGAGWTGELFF	TGTGCCAGCAGCACAGCGGGGGCAGGGTGGACCGGGGAGCTGTTTTTT
TRBJ2-6	TRBV27	18	NA	NA	CASSERGFLSSGANVLTF	TGTGCCAGCAGTGAAAGGGGGTTTCTATCCTCTGGGGCCAACGTCCTGACTTTC
TRBJ1-3	TRBV19	13	NA	NA	CASSTFVGNTIYF	TGTGCCAGTAGTACCTTTGTTGGAAACACCATATATTTT
TRBJ2-1	TRBV10-3	18	TRBD2	NA	CAISEGGSGRSSYNEQFF	TGTGCCATCAGTGAAGGAGGGAGCGGGAGGAGCTCCTACAATGAGCAGTTCTTC
TRBJ2-7	TRBV7-2	14	TRBD1	NA	CASSFGQGVGEQYF	TGTGCCAGCAGCTTTGGACAGGGTGTAGGCGAGCAGTACTTC
TRBJ2-3	TRBV19	15	NA	NA	CASNLDGFSTDTQYF	TGTGCCAGTAATTTGGACGGTTTTAGCACAGATACGCAGTATTTT
TRBJ1-4	TRBV12-5	10	NA	NA	CASADEKLFF	TGTGCTAGTGCGGATGAAAAACTGTTTTTT
TRBJ2-1	TRBV6-6	14	NA	NA	CASRFQSSYNEQFF	TGTGCCAGCAGATTCCAAAGCTCCTACAATGAGCAGTTCTTC
TRBJ1-2	TRBV5-5	15	TRBD1	NA	CVSSFTTGEGRGYTF	TGTGTCAGCAGCTTTACGACAGGGGAGGGACGGGGCTACACCTTC
TRBJ1-6	TRBV7-3	16	NA	NA	CASSLPPEPYNSPLHF	TGTGCCAGCAGCTTACCCCCAGAGCCGTATAATTCACCCCTCCACTTT
TRBJ2-5	TRBV9	16	NA	NA	CASSVSRDFVQETQYF	TGTGCCAGCAGCGTCAGCCGGGACTTCGTACAAGAGACCCAGTACTTC
TRBJ1-5	TRBV5-1	14	NA	NA	CASSLGGNSQPQHF	TGCGCCAGCAGCTTGGGAGGGAATTCGCAGCCCCAGCATTTT
TRBJ2-2	TRBV5-4	15	NA	NA	CASSPQTMNTGELFF	TGTGCCAGCAGCCCCCAGACCATGAACACCGGGGAGCTGTTTTTT
TRBJ1-1	TRBV14	16	TRBD1	NA	CASSYEPGGGNTEAFF	TGTGCCAGCAGCTACGAACCAGGGGGCGGGAACACTGAAGCTTTCTTT
TRBJ1-2	TRBV7-2	14	NA	NA	CASSSSRVNYGYTF	TGTGCCAGCAGCTCTTCAAGAGTTAACTATGGCTACACCTTC
TRBJ2-5	TRBV27	14	NA	NA	CASSSTGNQETQYF	TGTGCCAGCAGTTCAACAGGGAATCAAGAGACCCAGTACTTC
TRBJ2-7	TRBV10-3	14	TRBD2	NA	CATVPAGVPYEQYF	TGTGCCACTGTGCCAGCGGGGGTTCCCTACGAGCAGTACTTC
TRBJ1-1	TRBV10-1	15	TRBD1	NA	CASSENQGAYTEAFF	TGCGCCAGCAGTGAAAATCAGGGGGCGTACACTGAAGCTTTCTTT
TRBJ1-1	TRBV6-5	14	NA	NA	CASSGRWGNTEAFF	TGTGCCAGCAGTGGAAGGTGGGGGAACACTGAAGCTTTCTTT
TRBJ2-1	TRBV7-2	14	NA	NA	CASTRQSSYNEQFF	TGTGCCAGCACCCGACAAAGCAGTTACAATGAGCAGTTCTTC
TRBJ2-5	TRBV11-2	16	TRBD2	NA	CASSLGTSGYQETQYF	TGTGCCAGCAGCTTGGGGACTAGCGGGTACCAAGAGACCCAGTACTTC
TRBJ2-1	TRBV6-6	13	TRBD2	NA	CASKTSGNNEQFF	TGTGCCAGCAAGACTAGCGGGAACAATGAGCAGTTCTTC
TRBJ2-2	TRBV27	14	NA	once	CASSSSWYTGELFF	TGTGCCAGCAGCTCGAGTTGGTACACCGGGGAGCTGTTTTTT
TRBJ1-3	TRBV5-5	14	NA	NA	CASSLDGSGNTIYF	TGTGCCAGCAGCTTGGACGGGTCTGGAAACACCATATATTTT
TRBJ2-7	TRBV27	16	TRBD2	NA	CASSLGGASGGRGQYF	TGTGCCAGCAGTTTAGGGGGGGCTAGCGGGGGACGCGGGCAGTACTTC
TRBJ2-1	TRBV6-1	18	TRBD2	NA	CASSVGTSGRGYYNEQFF	TGTGCCAGCAGTGTTGGGACTAGCGGGAGAGGGTACTACAATGAGCAGTTCTTC
TRBJ1-5	TRBV5-1	15	TRBD1	NA	CASSLTGLSNQPQHF	TGCGCCAGCAGCCTGACAGGGTTAAGCAATCAGCCCCAGCATTTT
TRBJ2-1	TRBV29-1	14	TRBD2	NA	CSVMESGSRNEQFF	TGCAGCGTTATGGAAAGCGGGAGTAGAAATGAGCAGTTCTTC
TRBJ2-1	TRBV18	12	NA	NA	CASSMSAEEQFF	TGTGCCAGCTCCATGTCAGCGGAGGAGCAGTTCTTC
TRBJ1-6	TRBV4-1	14	NA	NA	CASSQGPYNSPLHF	TGCGCCAGCAGCCAGGGACCATATAATTCACCCCTCCACTTT
TRBJ2-6	TRBV4-3	17	NA	NA	CASSPRGLTSGANVLTF	TGCGCCAGCAGCCCTAGGGGTTTGACCTCTGGGGCCAACGTCCTGACTTTC
TRBJ1-1	TRBV2	12	NA	NA	CASSLGQPEAFF	TGTGCCAGCAGTTTAGGACAGCCCGAAGCTTTCTTT
TRBJ1-2	TRBV6-5	12	NA	NA	CASSTVNYGYTF	TGTGCCAGTTCGACAGTGAACTATGGCTACACCTTC
TRBJ2-5	TRBV5-8	13	TRBD1	NA	CASSSTGVGTQYF	TGTGCCAGCAGCTCTACAGGGGTGGGGACCCAGTACTTC
TRBJ2-1	TRBV18	17	TRBD2	NA	CASSLSLGLAGTNEQFF	TGTGCCAGCTCCCTAAGCTTAGGGCTAGCGGGCACTAATGAGCAGTTCTTC
TRBJ1-1	TRBV6-5	15	TRBD1	NA	CASRRQGAGDTEAFF	TGTGCCAGCAGACGACAGGGGGCGGGGGACACTGAAGCTTTCTTT
TRBJ1-5	TRBV7-8	13	NA	NA	CASSLGYNQPQHF	TGTGCCAGCAGCTTAGGGTATAATCAGCCCCAGCATTTT
TRBJ1-2	TRBV7-2	13	NA	NA	CASSGSRGREPTF	TGTGCCAGCAGCGGATCCAGGGGTCGGGAGCCCACCTTC
TRBJ1-6	TRBV7-2	14	TRBD1	NA	CASSLGTGVSPLHF	TGTGCCAGCAGCTTAGGGACAGGGGTTTCACCCCTCCACTTT
TRBJ2-7	TRBV18	16	TRBD2	NA	CASSPPRERDTYEQYF	TGTGCCAGCTCACCACCGCGGGAGCGCGATACCTACGAGCAGTACTTC
TRBJ2-7	TRBV13	15	NA	NA	CASSLKGQPTYEQYF	TGTGCCAGCAGCTTAAAAGGACAGCCTACCTACGAGCAGTACTTC
TRBJ2-1	TRBV25-1	14	NA	NA	CASRDSRRGNEQFF	TGTGCCAGCCGGGACTCCCGACGAGGGAATGAGCAGTTCTTC
TRBJ2-1	TRBV11-3	17	TRBD2	NA	CASSRTQSSGTYNEQFF	TGTGCCAGCAGTCGAACCCAGTCTAGCGGCACCTACAATGAGCAGTTCTTC
TRBJ2-1	TRBV2	13	TRBD2	once	CASVASGVYEQFF	TGTGCCAGCGTAGCTAGCGGGGTCTACGAGCAGTTCTTC
TRBJ1-1	TRBV10-3	14	NA	NA	CAISDRVWDTEAFF	TGTGCCATCAGTGACAGGGTCTGGGACACTGAAGCTTTCTTT
TRBJ1-5	TRBV7-3	13	NA	NA	CASSSQPGGLKHF	TGTGCCAGCAGCTCCCAACCGGGGGGCCTAAAGCATTTT
TRBJ1-1	TRBV5-1	13	NA	once	CASRGNRDTEAFF	TGCGCCAGCAGAGGGAACAGGGACACTGAAGCTTTCTTT
TRBJ1-2	TRBV14	13	NA	NA	CASSQQSGGGYTF	TGTGCCAGCAGCCAACAGTCTGGCGGTGGCTACACCTTC
TRBJ2-7	TRBV4-3	16	TRBD1	NA	CASSPGTGDSAYEQYF	TGCGCCAGCAGCCCAGGGACCGGGGACAGTGCCTACGAGCAGTACTTC